The source of this TCR beta chain is a study of shared clonotypes between healthy human individuals. V lost 2 bases to trimming and J lost 5 bases; unmatched junction nucleotides: 8. The germline gives CDR1 SGHRS, CDR2 YFSETQ. The CDR3 is 15 residues long. This table comes from immunoSEQ multiplex PCR, and its TCRdb copy is limited to in-frame clones, with some not included. The repertoire includes about 680,000 clones, roughly 78% of them detected once, and 1.5% to 2% sits in the top ten. This clone was recorded at least ten times. The specimen was memory CD4+ T cells sorted from blood. As to subset: CD45RA-negative fraction. This sequence was found in a woman under 40 in good health. The J gene is TRBJ2-3, the V gene TRBV5-1; the match to TRBD2 covers 7 bases. CDR3 coding DNA: TGCGCCAGCAGCTTAGGACTAGGATCCGAAGATACGCAGTATTTT. Its protein product is CASSLGLGSEDTQYF.